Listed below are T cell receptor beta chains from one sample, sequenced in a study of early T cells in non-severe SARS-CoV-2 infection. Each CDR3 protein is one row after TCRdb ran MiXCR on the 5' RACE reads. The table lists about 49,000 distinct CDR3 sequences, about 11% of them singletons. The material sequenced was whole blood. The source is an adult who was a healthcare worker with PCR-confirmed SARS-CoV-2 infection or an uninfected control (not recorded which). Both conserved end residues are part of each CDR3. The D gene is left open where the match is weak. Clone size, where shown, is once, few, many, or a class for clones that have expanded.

CDR3aa: CASSFRDAPYEQYF; CDR3nt: TGTGCCAGCAGCTTCCGGGACGCGCCCTACGAGCAGTACTTC; v_gene: TRBV7-2; j_gene: TRBJ2-7; d_gene: -; abundance: many
CDR3aa: CASSLRDEKLFF; CDR3nt: TGTGCCAGCAGCCTACGGGATGAAAAACTGTTTTTT; v_gene: TRBV7-9; j_gene: TRBJ1-4; d_gene: -; abundance: -
CDR3aa: CASSLGTGDLNQPQHF; CDR3nt: TGTGCCAGCAGCTTAGGGACAGGGGATTTGAATCAGCCCCAGCATTTT; v_gene: TRBV7-9; j_gene: TRBJ1-5; d_gene: TRBD1; abundance: few
CDR3aa: CASSPTAVVSSYNEQFF; CDR3nt: TGTGCCAGCAGCCCGACGGCGGTCGTGAGCTCCTACAATGAGCAGTTCTTC; v_gene: TRBV7-3; j_gene: TRBJ2-1; d_gene: -; abundance: -
CDR3aa: CASSFEGEDTQYF; CDR3nt: TGTGCCAGCAGCTTTGAAGGGGAAGATACGCAGTATTTT; v_gene: TRBV5-5; j_gene: TRBJ2-3; d_gene: -; abundance: few
CDR3aa: CASSSARSGGYNEQFF; CDR3nt: TGTGCCAGCAGCTCCGCACGGAGCGGGGGGTACAATGAGCAGTTCTTC; v_gene: TRBV11-2; j_gene: TRBJ2-1; d_gene: TRBD2; abundance: many
CDR3aa: CASTTGGAKGYTF; CDR3nt: TGTGCCAGCACCACAGGAGGGGCAAAGGGCTACACCTTC; v_gene: TRBV27; j_gene: TRBJ1-2; d_gene: -; abundance: once
CDR3aa: CASSLDRGSIAKNIQYF; CDR3nt: TGTGCCAGCAGTTTGGACAGGGGGAGCATAGCCAAAAACATTCAGTACTTC; v_gene: TRBV12-3/TRBV12-4; j_gene: TRBJ2-4; d_gene: TRBD1; abundance: many
CDR3aa: CASSWVGDYNEQFF; CDR3nt: TGTGCCAGCAGCTGGGTTGGGGACTACAATGAGCAGTTCTTC; v_gene: TRBV7-8; j_gene: TRBJ2-1; d_gene: -; abundance: few
CDR3aa: CASSFTGPSYNEQFF; CDR3nt: TGTGCCAGCAGCTTTACCGGGCCCTCCTACAATGAGCAGTTCTTC; v_gene: TRBV5-5; j_gene: TRBJ2-1; d_gene: -; abundance: many
CDR3aa: CAGQPAGGVTGELFF; CDR3nt: TGTGCCGGCCAACCAGCGGGAGGGGTCACCGGGGAGCTGTTTTTT; v_gene: TRBV6-6; j_gene: TRBJ2-2; d_gene: TRBD2; abundance: few
CDR3aa: CASSLSRLSEDTQYF; CDR3nt: TGTGCCAGCAGCTTAAGCAGACTCTCAGAGGATACGCAGTATTTT; v_gene: TRBV11-2; j_gene: TRBJ2-3; d_gene: -; abundance: many
CDR3aa: CASKGRQGQFNEKLFF; CDR3nt: TGTGCCAGCAAGGGCCGACAGGGCCAGTTTAATGAAAAACTGTTTTTT; v_gene: TRBV2; j_gene: TRBJ1-4; d_gene: TRBD1; abundance: -
CDR3aa: CASSPRERGTDTQYF; CDR3nt: TGTGCCAGCAGCCCAAGAGAGCGGGGCACAGATACGCAGTATTTT; v_gene: TRBV2; j_gene: TRBJ2-3; d_gene: -; abundance: many
CDR3aa: CASSLEGNTQYF; CDR3nt: TGTGCCAGTAGTTTGGAGGGGAATACGCAGTATTTT; v_gene: TRBV19; j_gene: TRBJ2-3; d_gene: -; abundance: many
CDR3aa: CATSDLRTGNGYTF; CDR3nt: TGTGCCACCAGTGATTTGCGAACAGGGAATGGCTACACCTTC; v_gene: TRBV24-1; j_gene: TRBJ1-2; d_gene: -; abundance: many
CDR3aa: CASSLPGSKNIQYF; CDR3nt: TGTGCCAGCAGTTTACCGGGGTCCAAAAACATTCAGTACTTC; v_gene: TRBV12-3/TRBV12-4; j_gene: TRBJ2-4; d_gene: -; abundance: -
CDR3aa: CASSPRVQPQHF; CDR3nt: TGTGCCAGCAGCCCCAGGGTCCAGCCCCAGCATTTT; v_gene: TRBV28; j_gene: TRBJ1-5; d_gene: -; abundance: few
CDR3aa: CASSLRRGETQYF; CDR3nt: TGTGCCAGCAGTCTTCGCAGGGGTGAGACCCAGTACTTC; v_gene: TRBV6-2/TRBV6-3; j_gene: TRBJ2-5; d_gene: -; abundance: many
CDR3aa: CSAREANQGWAYGYTF; CDR3nt: TGCAGTGCTAGAGAAGCCAATCAGGGGTGGGCCTATGGCTACACCTTC; v_gene: TRBV20-1; j_gene: TRBJ1-2; d_gene: -; abundance: -
CDR3aa: CASSLESAGWYNEQFF; CDR3nt: TGTGCCAGCAGCTTAGAATCAGCGGGGTGGTACAATGAGCAGTTCTTC; v_gene: TRBV7-9; j_gene: TRBJ2-1; d_gene: TRBD2; abundance: few
CDR3aa: CASSIDGLAGEADTQYF; CDR3nt: TGTGCCAGTAGTATAGACGGACTAGCGGGAGAGGCAGATACGCAGTATTTT; v_gene: TRBV19; j_gene: TRBJ2-3; d_gene: TRBD2; abundance: -
CDR3aa: CASSHTGTGSGYTF; CDR3nt: TGTGCCAGCAGTCACACCGGGACAGGGAGTGGCTACACCTTC; v_gene: TRBV27; j_gene: TRBJ1-2; d_gene: TRBD1; abundance: -
CDR3aa: CASSVDAGTSGGRYEQYF; CDR3nt: TGCGCCAGCAGCGTTGACGCCGGGACTAGCGGGGGGCGGTACGAGCAGTACTTC; v_gene: TRBV5-1; j_gene: TRBJ2-7; d_gene: TRBD2; abundance: few
CDR3aa: CASSENRANYGYTF; CDR3nt: TGTGCCAGCTCCGAGAACAGGGCTAACTATGGCTACACCTTC; v_gene: TRBV18; j_gene: TRBJ1-2; d_gene: -; abundance: -
CDR3aa: CATSSGMNTEAFF; CDR3nt: TGTGCCACCAGCAGCGGTATGAACACTGAAGCTTTCTTT; v_gene: TRBV15; j_gene: TRBJ1-1; d_gene: -; abundance: -
CDR3aa: CASSSTQASVNQPQHF; CDR3nt: TGTGCCAGCAGCTCGACACAGGCAAGCGTCAATCAGCCCCAGCATTTT; v_gene: TRBV7-2; j_gene: TRBJ1-5; d_gene: -; abundance: many
CDR3aa: CASGLEGGNTEAFF; CDR3nt: TGTGCTAGTGGTTTGGAAGGGGGAAACACTGAAGCTTTCTTT; v_gene: TRBV12-5; j_gene: TRBJ1-1; d_gene: -; abundance: -
CDR3aa: CSAIRQAGPQPQHF; CDR3nt: TGCAGTGCTATACGCCAGGCCGGACCTCAGCCCCAGCATTTT; v_gene: TRBV20-1; j_gene: TRBJ1-5; d_gene: -; abundance: many
CDR3aa: CASSRTSYNEQFF; CDR3nt: TGTGCCAGCAGCCGGACATCCTACAATGAGCAGTTCTTC; v_gene: TRBV7-3; j_gene: TRBJ2-1; d_gene: -; abundance: many
CDR3aa: CATRTGFGEQYF; CDR3nt: TGTGCCACCCGGACAGGGTTCGGCGAGCAGTACTTC; v_gene: TRBV28; j_gene: TRBJ2-7; d_gene: TRBD1; abundance: few
CDR3aa: CSVAGRRIDGYTF; CDR3nt: TGCAGCGTTGCGGGCAGGCGGATCGATGGCTACACCTTC; v_gene: TRBV29-1; j_gene: TRBJ1-2; d_gene: -; abundance: many
CDR3aa: CASSDRGSPNEKLFF; CDR3nt: TGTGCCAGCAGTGACCGGGGATCGCCTAATGAAAAACTGTTTTTT; v_gene: TRBV6-5; j_gene: TRBJ1-4; d_gene: -; abundance: -
CDR3aa: CASSLVSGTQETQYF; CDR3nt: TGTGCCAGCAGCTTAGTAAGCGGTACCCAAGAGACCCAGTACTTC; v_gene: TRBV7-6; j_gene: TRBJ2-5; d_gene: -; abundance: many
CDR3aa: CSAEDPSWGIQYF; CDR3nt: TGCAGTGCCGAGGACCCGTCTTGGGGCATTCAGTACTTC; v_gene: TRBV20-1; j_gene: TRBJ2-4; d_gene: -; abundance: -
CDR3aa: CSLPGTAGQPQHF; CDR3nt: TGCAGCCTCCCGGGGACAGCCGGTCAGCCCCAGCATTTT; v_gene: TRBV29-1; j_gene: TRBJ1-5; d_gene: TRBD1; abundance: few
CDR3aa: CASSVSGNTEAFF; CDR3nt: TGTGCCAGCAGCGTATCCGGGAACACTGAAGCTTTCTTT; v_gene: TRBV9; j_gene: TRBJ1-1; d_gene: -; abundance: -
CDR3aa: CASSRSQVFF; CDR3nt: TGTGCCAGCAGCCGGTCACAGGTTTTCTTT; v_gene: TRBV28; j_gene: TRBJ1-1; d_gene: -; abundance: -
CDR3aa: CASSLVAGGPYEQYF; CDR3nt: TGTGCCAGCAGCTTAGTCGCAGGGGGGCCCTACGAGCAGTACTTC; v_gene: TRBV7-9; j_gene: TRBJ2-7; d_gene: -; abundance: -
CDR3aa: CSARAQGSSGNTIYF; CDR3nt: TGCAGTGCTAGAGCTCAGGGGAGCTCTGGAAACACCATATATTTT; v_gene: TRBV20-1; j_gene: TRBJ1-3; d_gene: -; abundance: many
CDR3aa: CASSLSGGMETQYF; CDR3nt: TGCGCCAGCAGCTTGTCCGGGGGCATGGAGACCCAGTACTTC; v_gene: TRBV5-1; j_gene: TRBJ2-5; d_gene: -; abundance: -
CDR3aa: CASSVHGDGGNYEQYF; CDR3nt: TGTGCCAGCAGCGTCCACGGGGACGGGGGAAACTACGAGCAGTACTTC; v_gene: TRBV9; j_gene: TRBJ2-7; d_gene: -; abundance: few
CDR3aa: CAISESTGRGYGYTF; CDR3nt: TGTGCCATCAGTGAGTCCACGGGACGGGGATATGGCTACACCTTC; v_gene: TRBV10-3; j_gene: TRBJ1-2; d_gene: -; abundance: many
CDR3aa: CASSFESTDTQYF; CDR3nt: TGCGCCAGCAGCTTTGAGAGCACAGATACGCAGTATTTT; v_gene: TRBV5-1; j_gene: TRBJ2-3; d_gene: -; abundance: few
CDR3aa: CSAGGVQETQYF; CDR3nt: TGCAGCGCCGGGGGCGTCCAAGAGACCCAGTACTTC; v_gene: TRBV29-1; j_gene: TRBJ2-5; d_gene: -; abundance: -
CDR3aa: CSARGQVGAFF; CDR3nt: TGCAGTGCTAGAGGACAGGTGGGGGCTTTCTTT; v_gene: TRBV20-1; j_gene: TRBJ1-1; d_gene: -; abundance: many
CDR3aa: CASSITAGGPTGELFF; CDR3nt: TGTGCCAGTAGTATAACGGCGGGAGGGCCCACCGGGGAGCTGTTTTTT; v_gene: TRBV19; j_gene: TRBJ2-2; d_gene: TRBD2; abundance: many
CDR3aa: CASNLGQGETEAFF; CDR3nt: TGTGCCAGCAACCTAGGACAGGGCGAAACTGAAGCTTTCTTT; v_gene: TRBV21-1; j_gene: TRBJ1-1; d_gene: -; abundance: -
CDR3aa: CASSLARGDGYTF; CDR3nt: TGTGCCAGCAGCTTGGCACGTGGAGATGGCTACACCTTC; v_gene: TRBV5-4; j_gene: TRBJ1-2; d_gene: -; abundance: many
CDR3aa: CASSPRTVTDTQYF; CDR3nt: TGTGCCAGCAGCCCTAGGACTGTCACAGATACGCAGTATTTT; v_gene: TRBV7-9; j_gene: TRBJ2-3; d_gene: -; abundance: many
CDR3aa: CASSRTLAGVPLEQYF; CDR3nt: TGTGCCAGCTCACGAACCCTAGCGGGAGTCCCCCTCGAGCAGTACTTC; v_gene: TRBV18; j_gene: TRBJ2-7; d_gene: TRBD2; abundance: many
CDR3aa: CASDGDNYGYTF; CDR3nt: TGTGCCAGCGACGGGGATAACTATGGCTACACCTTC; v_gene: TRBV11-1; j_gene: TRBJ1-2; d_gene: -; abundance: -
CDR3aa: CASSVRGVGEQYF; CDR3nt: TGTGCCAGCAGTGTCAGGGGTGTGGGGGAGCAGTACTTC; v_gene: TRBV2; j_gene: TRBJ2-7; d_gene: -; abundance: many
CDR3aa: CASSDSLEGAFF; CDR3nt: TGTGCCAGCAGCGACTCCTTAGAAGGAGCTTTCTTT; v_gene: TRBV6-6; j_gene: TRBJ1-1; d_gene: -; abundance: few